Listed below are T cell receptor beta chains from one sample, sequenced in a study of T-cell reconstitution after alpha-beta-depleted transplantation in children. One entry per CDR3 protein results from TCRdb running MiXCR on the PCR reads. The sample contains some 550,000 distinct CDR3 sequences, 23% of which appear only once. The sequenced sample was PBMCs, mostly from graft donor cells, obtained 360 days after TCRalphabeta/CD19-depleted stem cell transplant. The origin of the receptors is a boy younger than two who had a stem cell transplant for acute myeloid leukemia, so the T cells may come from the graft donor. The CDR3 runs from the conserved cysteine through the conserved F or W. D genes are given only for firm matches. Clone size is given for some rows only: seen once, a few or many times, or a class if the clone is expanded.

v_call: TRBV6-5
d_call: NA
j_call: TRBJ2-5
clone_size: NA
cdr3_nt: TGTGCCAGCAGTTGGGGGGCCAAAGAGACCCAGTACTTC
cdr3_aa: CASSWGAKETQYF

v_call: TRBV5-1
d_call: NA
j_call: TRBJ2-4
clone_size: few
cdr3_nt: TGCGCCAGCAGCTATGACCCTTTAGCCAAAAACATTCAGTACTTC
cdr3_aa: CASSYDPLAKNIQYF

v_call: TRBV7-8
d_call: NA
j_call: TRBJ2-3
clone_size: NA
cdr3_nt: TGTGCCAGCAGCCGTGTGTTTAGGGGGGGAGGAACAGATACGCAGTATTTT
cdr3_aa: CASSRVFRGGGTDTQYF

v_call: TRBV19
d_call: NA
j_call: TRBJ2-5
clone_size: NA
cdr3_nt: TGTGCCAGTAGGGGACTGGGCGGGGACGAGACCCAGTACTTC
cdr3_aa: CASRGLGGDETQYF

v_call: TRBV10-3
d_call: TRBD2
j_call: TRBJ2-3
clone_size: few
cdr3_nt: TGTGCCATCAGTGAGTCGTGGACTAGCGGGGGGCTGGATACGCAGTATTTT
cdr3_aa: CAISESWTSGGLDTQYF

v_call: TRBV7-9
d_call: NA
j_call: TRBJ2-1
clone_size: few
cdr3_nt: TGTGCCAGCAGCTCGCCGGGTGAGCAGTTCTTC
cdr3_aa: CASSSPGEQFF

v_call: TRBV20-1
d_call: NA
j_call: TRBJ2-4
clone_size: few
cdr3_nt: TGCAGTGCTAGTCTCCGGGGTGCTGCCAAAAACATTCAGTACTTC
cdr3_aa: CSASLRGAAKNIQYF

v_call: TRBV20-1
d_call: NA
j_call: TRBJ2-5
clone_size: NA
cdr3_nt: TGCAGTGCTAGCTGGACGCGGCAAGAGACCCAGTACTTC
cdr3_aa: CSASWTRQETQYF

v_call: TRBV12-3/TRBV12-4
d_call: TRBD1
j_call: TRBJ1-1
clone_size: few
cdr3_nt: TGTGCCAGCAGTGAAGACAGGGGGGTCACTGAAGCTTTCTTT
cdr3_aa: CASSEDRGVTEAFF

v_call: TRBV7-3
d_call: NA
j_call: TRBJ2-7
clone_size: NA
cdr3_nt: TGTGCCAGCAGCCCGGGACTCAACTCCTACGAGCAGTACTTC
cdr3_aa: CASSPGLNSYEQYF

v_call: TRBV28
d_call: NA
j_call: TRBJ1-1
clone_size: few
cdr3_nt: TGTGCCAGCAGTCCGGGACTTGAGGGCACTGAAGCTTTCTTT
cdr3_aa: CASSPGLEGTEAFF

v_call: TRBV24-1
d_call: NA
j_call: TRBJ2-2
clone_size: many
cdr3_nt: TGTGCCACCAGTCGCTGGCAGGGCGACACCGGGGAGCTGTTTTTT
cdr3_aa: CATSRWQGDTGELFF

v_call: TRBV7-8
d_call: NA
j_call: TRBJ1-1
clone_size: NA
cdr3_nt: TGTGCCAGCAGCTCAGGACGAGGGAACACTGAAGCTTTCTTT
cdr3_aa: CASSSGRGNTEAFF

v_call: TRBV7-9
d_call: TRBD1
j_call: TRBJ2-1
clone_size: NA
cdr3_nt: TGTGCCAGCAGCTTTCGAGGGGGCGCACACAATGAGCAGTTCTTC
cdr3_aa: CASSFRGGAHNEQFF

v_call: TRBV20-1
d_call: NA
j_call: TRBJ2-3
clone_size: NA
cdr3_nt: TGCAGTGCTAGAGATCGGAGCAGGGTCACAGATACGCAGTATTTT
cdr3_aa: CSARDRSRVTDTQYF

v_call: TRBV6-1
d_call: NA
j_call: TRBJ1-6
clone_size: few
cdr3_nt: TGTGCCAGTGCTACAGGAGACTTTAATTCACCCCTCCACTTT
cdr3_aa: CASATGDFNSPLHF

v_call: TRBV29-1
d_call: NA
j_call: TRBJ2-1
clone_size: many
cdr3_nt: TGCAGCGTTGGGCACAGGGAACGTGAGCAGTTCTTC
cdr3_aa: CSVGHREREQFF

v_call: TRBV20-1
d_call: NA
j_call: TRBJ2-1
clone_size: few
cdr3_nt: TGCAGTGCTAGAGAAGGCAGCCTCACCTACAATGAGCAGTTCTTC
cdr3_aa: CSAREGSLTYNEQFF

v_call: TRBV11-2
d_call: TRBD2
j_call: TRBJ2-1
clone_size: NA
cdr3_nt: TGTGCCAGCAGCCACCCTTTGGCGGGACTACTCCACAATGAGCAGTTCTTC
cdr3_aa: CASSHPLAGLLHNEQFF

v_call: TRBV9
d_call: NA
j_call: TRBJ2-2
clone_size: NA
cdr3_nt: TGTGCCAGCAGCGCCCAGCCCGGGGAGCTGTTTTTT
cdr3_aa: CASSAQPGELFF

v_call: TRBV27
d_call: TRBD2
j_call: TRBJ2-3
clone_size: NA
cdr3_nt: TGTGCCAGCAGTTTCCTGGCGGGGGGAGCAGATACGCAGTATTTT
cdr3_aa: CASSFLAGGADTQYF

v_call: TRBV11-3
d_call: NA
j_call: TRBJ2-7
clone_size: NA
cdr3_nt: TGTGCCAGCAGCTTAGATAGTTGGGGATACGAGCAGTACTTC
cdr3_aa: CASSLDSWGYEQYF

v_call: TRBV6-1
d_call: NA
j_call: TRBJ2-1
clone_size: many
cdr3_nt: TGTGCCAGCAGTGCGTCGGGAGCTTACAATGAGCAGTTCTTC
cdr3_aa: CASSASGAYNEQFF

v_call: TRBV3-1
d_call: NA
j_call: TRBJ2-3
clone_size: many
cdr3_nt: TGTGCCAGCAGCCAAAGGGCTAGCACAGATACGCAGTATTTT
cdr3_aa: CASSQRASTDTQYF